The T cell receptor beta chain described here comes from a study of cytomegalovirus exposure and HLA in healthy donors. General study results and limits: Within an earlier analysis, most TCR beta V segments proved productive either about 90% or about 30% of the time. An ancestry cluster, one associated with Asian ancestry, reportedly showed fewer N-insertions than the approximately 670-donor mean in a later analysis.

Concerning this clone: Its antigen is undetermined.

V was shortened by 5 bases and J by 6 bases, with 20 bases between the two germline ends. This CDR3 comprises 15 residues. The germline V gene encodes CDR1 MDHEN and CDR2 SYDVKM. Primers: 60 Vbeta forward and 13 Jbeta reverse. In the original analysis: Approximately 11 million of 75 million to 85 million unique TCR beta chains were shared, per a later count. The data were produced by immunoSEQ multiplex PCR, yet TCRdb's version contains in-frame clones alone and is incomplete. The V and J calls and the clone size are those of that table, but D and trimming were determined from the DNA. The table records tens of thousands of clones, 79% of them present only once.

The sample taken for sequencing was PBMCs. The receptor was isolated from a man younger than 45 in good health and CMV-seronegative. This chain connects TRBV28 to TRBJ2-7; tentative D call: TRBD2 (5 bases). CDR3 bases: TGTGCCAGCAGTCCGGATACGGGAAGCCCCGGCGAGCAGTACTTC. Encoded protein: CASSPDTGSPGEQYF.